This entry features one T cell receptor beta chain sequence. Its antigen specificity is not known. No base-level quality is on record; no much larger clone is a single base apart. TCR beta repertoires were profiled from peripheral blood of about a dozen young patients with multiple sclerosis to demonstrate the VDJtools post-analysis software. The multiple sclerosis patients were children and adolescents ranging in age from roughly 6 to 16 years. The CDR3, cysteine through phenylalanine, is 15 amino acids long. Only the CDR3 region is kept as DNA, spanning 45 bases read in frame from base 1. V loses 5 bases of germline sequence and J loses 2 bases, and the interval between the two ends is 13 bases. According to the germline V gene (reference sequence), CDR1 reads SEHNR and CDR2 reads FQNEAQ. The sample belongs to a study of post-analysis software for immune sequencing data (dated by TCRdb to the mid-2010s). For the study in its entirety: Recorded disease courses included relapsing-remitting, secondary progressive and progressive-relapsing multiple sclerosis, with some patients lacking subtype annotation. The patient repertoires were set against approximately 10 previously published healthy control repertoires from donors whose ages ranged from roughly 6 to 27 years. A subset of samples was prepared in parallel using single-end sample barcoding, then pooled and co-amplified after Illumina adapter ligation.

Findings and caveats that apply to the study as a whole: Direct clustering with F measure revealed strong co-clustering of samples prepared in the same batch, which led to a batch-effect correction. Compared with controls, multiple sclerosis patients had significantly lower normalized Chao1 diversity, a finding suggesting substantial peripheral T-cell clonal expansion. The control group was slightly older than the multiple sclerosis patient group. Patients showed significantly higher frequencies than controls for several TRBV segments, among them TRBV5-6, TRBV5-1 and TRBV20-1.

Library method: PCR. Sequencing relied on an Illumina HiSeq 2500. Unique molecular identifiers were incorporated into TCR beta cDNA libraries to reduce PCR and sequencing biases. Some 500,000 cDNA molecules were obtained per 1 to 10 million input T cells, so each molecule approximated one T cell. Patient libraries were prepared and sequenced with the same protocol used for the earlier healthy control dataset. Samples belonging to the same batch were prepared together, multiplexed and sequenced on a shared HiSeq lane. The authors' pipeline ran thus. MIGEC was used to process the raw barcoded reads, and molecular identifier groups with only a single read were discarded before consensus assembly and CDR3 extraction. VDJtools was used for post-analysis of the clonotype tables, with diversity normalized by down-sampling every dataset to the smallest sample size. To correct batch-related cross-sample contamination, repertoire overlap clustering matched CDR3 amino acid sequences but not nucleotide sequences. Clones were called with MiXCR by TCRdb after fastp trimmed the public reads at Q25, and only in-frame beta chains were retained. Each record represents a unique CDR3 protein, reported with the most common genes and DNA among its rows. In this record, the V and J calls reflect TCRdb's handling and not the investigators' own analysis. The sample includes some 890,000 distinct CDR3 sequences, with approximately 57% observed a single time. 4.6% of the sample is taken by the ten largest.

The sequence was collected from a girl between 5 and 17 years old with multiple sclerosis. Specimen: blood. The chain couples TRBV7-9 to TRBJ2-1; the D gene cannot be named for sure. The DNA is TGTGCCAGCAGCCCCCATTCTCTGGCCTACAATGAGCAGTTCTTC. Its translation reads: CASSPHSLAYNEQFF.